The clone carrying this T cell receptor (beta chain) was seen a few times. The antigen is not known. TCRdb reprocessed the reads with MiXCR, giving one entry per CDR3 protein. The repertoire holds about 920,000 distinct CDR3 sequences, less than 40% seen once, with over 12% in the top ten. The CDR3 is 15 residues long. Unmatched junction bases numbered 6, after V lost 5 bases and J lost 6 bases. The sample belongs to a study of T cell repertoires in cytomegalovirus infection. The clonotype originates from a human donor in good health (CMV status not recorded). Some clones in this sample may be carry-over from other donors' samples. Sample: cultured CD8+ T cells from PBMCs, taken from culture after CMV antigen stimulation. V usage is TRBV12-3 or TRBV12-4 and J usage is TRBJ2-1, with 11 bases matching TRBD1. The CDR3 DNA reads as TGTGCCAGCAGTCTGGGACAGGGGGAACTCAATGAGCAGTTCTTC. Residues: CASSLGQGELNEQFF.